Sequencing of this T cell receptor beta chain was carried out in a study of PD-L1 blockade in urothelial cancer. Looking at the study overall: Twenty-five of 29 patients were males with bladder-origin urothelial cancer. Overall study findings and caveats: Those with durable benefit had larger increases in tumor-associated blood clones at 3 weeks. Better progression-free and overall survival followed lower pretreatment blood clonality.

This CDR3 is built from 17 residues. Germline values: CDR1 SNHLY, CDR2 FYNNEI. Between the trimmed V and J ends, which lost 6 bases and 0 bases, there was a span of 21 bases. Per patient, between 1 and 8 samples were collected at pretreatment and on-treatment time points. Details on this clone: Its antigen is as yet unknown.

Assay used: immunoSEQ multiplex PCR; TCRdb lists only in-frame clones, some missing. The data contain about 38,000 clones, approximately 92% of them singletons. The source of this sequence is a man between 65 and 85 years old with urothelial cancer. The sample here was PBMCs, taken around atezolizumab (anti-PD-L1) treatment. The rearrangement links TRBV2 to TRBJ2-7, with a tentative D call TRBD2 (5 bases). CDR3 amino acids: CASSPPWTERDSYEQYF. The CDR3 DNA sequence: TGTGCCAGCAGCCCCCCTTGGACTGAGAGGGACTCCTACGAGCAGTACTTC. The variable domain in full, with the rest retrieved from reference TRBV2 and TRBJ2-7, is EPEVTQTPSHQVTQMGQEVILRCVPISNHLYFYWYRQILGQKVEFLVSFYNNEISEKSEIFDDQFSVERPDGSNFTLKIRSTKLEDSAMYFCASSPPWTERDSYEQYFGPGTRLTVT.